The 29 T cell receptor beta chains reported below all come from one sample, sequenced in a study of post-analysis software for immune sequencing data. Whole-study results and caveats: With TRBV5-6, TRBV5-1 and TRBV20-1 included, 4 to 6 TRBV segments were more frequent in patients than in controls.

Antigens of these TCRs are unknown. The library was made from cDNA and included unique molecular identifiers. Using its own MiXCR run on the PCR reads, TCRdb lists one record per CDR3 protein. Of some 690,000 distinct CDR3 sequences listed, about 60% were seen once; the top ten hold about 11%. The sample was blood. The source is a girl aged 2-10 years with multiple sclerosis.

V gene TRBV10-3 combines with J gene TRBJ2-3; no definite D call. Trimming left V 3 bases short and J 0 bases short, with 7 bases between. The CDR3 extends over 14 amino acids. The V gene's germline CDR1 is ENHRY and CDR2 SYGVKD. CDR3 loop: CAISDHTSTDTQYF. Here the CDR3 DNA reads TGTGCCATCAGTGACCATACTAGCACAGATACGCAGTATTTT.

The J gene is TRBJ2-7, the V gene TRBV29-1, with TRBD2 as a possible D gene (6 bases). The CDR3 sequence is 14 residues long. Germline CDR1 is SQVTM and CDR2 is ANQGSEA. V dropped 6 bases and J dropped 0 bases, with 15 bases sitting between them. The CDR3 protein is CSVTGRESSYEQYF. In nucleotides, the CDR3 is TGCAGCGTGACCGGACGGGAGAGCTCCTACGAGCAGTACTTC.

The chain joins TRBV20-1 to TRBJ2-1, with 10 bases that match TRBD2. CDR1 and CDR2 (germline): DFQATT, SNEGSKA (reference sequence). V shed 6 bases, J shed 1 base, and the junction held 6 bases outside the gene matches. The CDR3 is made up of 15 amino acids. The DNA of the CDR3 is TGCAGTGCCGGCCGACTAGCGGGTTCCTACAATGAGCAGTTCTTC. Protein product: CSAGRLAGSYNEQFF.

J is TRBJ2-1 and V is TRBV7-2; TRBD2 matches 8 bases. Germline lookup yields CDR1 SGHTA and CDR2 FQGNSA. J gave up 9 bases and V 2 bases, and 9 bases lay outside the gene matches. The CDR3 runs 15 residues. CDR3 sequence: CASSLLTSAVGEQFF. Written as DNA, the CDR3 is TGTGCCAGCAGCTTATTGACTAGCGCAGTGGGTGAGCAGTTCTTC.

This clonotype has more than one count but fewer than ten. CDR3 coding DNA: TGTGCCAGCAGCCGAGTAGCGGGAGCCTACGAGCAGTACTTC. It yields the protein CASSRVAGAYEQYF. The V and J genes are TRBV3-1 and TRBJ2-7, with 9 bases matching TRBD2. CDR3 length: 14 residues. Germline CDR1 and CDR2: LGHDT and YNNKEL (reference sequence). J gave up 2 bases and V 4 bases, and 3 bases lay outside the gene matches.

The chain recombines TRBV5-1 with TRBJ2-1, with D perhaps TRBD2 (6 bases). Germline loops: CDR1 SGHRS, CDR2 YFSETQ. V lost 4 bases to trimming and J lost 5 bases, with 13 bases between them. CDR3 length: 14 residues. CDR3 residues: CASSPWDLNNEQFF. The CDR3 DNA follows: TGCGCCAGCAGCCCCTGGGACTTGAACAATGAGCAGTTCTTC.

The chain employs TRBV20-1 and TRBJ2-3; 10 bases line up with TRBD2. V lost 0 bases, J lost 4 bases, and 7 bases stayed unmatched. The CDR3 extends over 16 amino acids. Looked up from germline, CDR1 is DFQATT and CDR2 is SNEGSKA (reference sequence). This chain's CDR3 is CSARDGSGGGADTQYF. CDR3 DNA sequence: TGCAGTGCTAGAGATGGCAGCGGGGGGGGTGCAGATACGCAGTATTTT.

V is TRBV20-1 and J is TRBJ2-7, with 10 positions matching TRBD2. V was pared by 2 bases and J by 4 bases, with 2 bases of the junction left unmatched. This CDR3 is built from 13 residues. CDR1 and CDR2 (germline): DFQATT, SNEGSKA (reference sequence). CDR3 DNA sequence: TGCAGTGCTAGACTAGCGGGAGAGTACGAGCAGTACTTC. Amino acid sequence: CSARLAGEYEQYF.

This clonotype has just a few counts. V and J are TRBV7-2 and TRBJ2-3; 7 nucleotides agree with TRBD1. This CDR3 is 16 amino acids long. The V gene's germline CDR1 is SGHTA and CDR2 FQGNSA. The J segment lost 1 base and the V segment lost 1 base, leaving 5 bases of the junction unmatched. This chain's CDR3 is CASSLDRGGGTDTQYF. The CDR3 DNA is TGTGCCAGCAGCTTAGACAGGGGTGGTGGCACAGATACGCAGTATTTT.

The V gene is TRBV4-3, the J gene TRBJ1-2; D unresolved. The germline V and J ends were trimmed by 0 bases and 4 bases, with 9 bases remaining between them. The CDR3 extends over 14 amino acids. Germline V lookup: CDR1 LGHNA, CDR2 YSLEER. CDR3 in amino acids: CASSQDNGIYGYTF. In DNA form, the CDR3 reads TGCGCCAGCAGCCAAGATAACGGTATCTATGGCTACACCTTC.

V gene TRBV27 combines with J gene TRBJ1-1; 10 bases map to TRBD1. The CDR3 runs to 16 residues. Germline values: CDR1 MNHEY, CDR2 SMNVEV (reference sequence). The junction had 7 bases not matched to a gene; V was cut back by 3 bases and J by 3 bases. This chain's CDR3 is CASSFQGTGEYTEAFF. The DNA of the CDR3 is TGTGCCAGCAGTTTTCAGGGGACAGGGGAGTACACTGAAGCTTTCTTT.

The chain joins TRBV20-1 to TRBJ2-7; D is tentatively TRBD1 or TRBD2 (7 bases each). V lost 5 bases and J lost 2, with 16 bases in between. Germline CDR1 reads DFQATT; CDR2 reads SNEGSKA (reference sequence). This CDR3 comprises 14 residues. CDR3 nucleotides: TGCAGTGCTCCGAGGGGGCGGGGGACCTACGAGCAGTACTTC. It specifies CSAPRGRGTYEQYF.

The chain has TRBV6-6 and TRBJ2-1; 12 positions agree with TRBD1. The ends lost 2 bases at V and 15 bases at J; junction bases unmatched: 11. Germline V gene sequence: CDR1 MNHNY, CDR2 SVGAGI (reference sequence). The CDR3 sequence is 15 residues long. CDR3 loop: CASSYGDRGLPPWFF. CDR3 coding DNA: TGTGCCAGCAGTTACGGGGACAGGGGGCTCCCCCCCTGGTTCTTC.

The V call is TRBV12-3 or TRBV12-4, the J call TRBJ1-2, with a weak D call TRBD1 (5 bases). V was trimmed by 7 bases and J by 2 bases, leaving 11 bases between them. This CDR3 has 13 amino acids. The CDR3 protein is CASTRGRNYGYTF. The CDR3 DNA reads TGTGCCAGCACCCGGGGACGGAACTATGGCTACACCTTC.

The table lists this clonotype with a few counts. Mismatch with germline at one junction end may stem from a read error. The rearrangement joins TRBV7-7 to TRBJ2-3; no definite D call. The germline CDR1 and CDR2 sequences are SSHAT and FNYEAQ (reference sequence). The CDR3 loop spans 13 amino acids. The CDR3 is CASSFRMTDTQYF. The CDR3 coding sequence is TGTGCTAGCAGCTTCCGGATGACAGATACGCAGTATTTT.

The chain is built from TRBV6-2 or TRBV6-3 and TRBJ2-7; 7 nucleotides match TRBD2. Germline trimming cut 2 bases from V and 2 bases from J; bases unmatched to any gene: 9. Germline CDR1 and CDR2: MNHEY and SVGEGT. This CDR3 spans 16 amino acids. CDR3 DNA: TGTGCCAGCAGTTACCGCGCGGGGGAGAACCCCTACGAGCAGTACTTC. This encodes CASSYRAGENPYEQYF.

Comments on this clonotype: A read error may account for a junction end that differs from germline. The CDR3 protein is CSVRDLRGPSTDTQYF. CDR3 nucleotides: TGCAGTGTTAGAGATCTACGAGGGCCCAGCACAGATACGCAGTATTTT. This sequence joins TRBV20-1 and TRBJ2-3, with D maybe TRBD2 (5 bases). Germline V CDR1 and CDR2: DFQATT, SNEGSKA (reference sequence). This CDR3 has 16 amino acids.

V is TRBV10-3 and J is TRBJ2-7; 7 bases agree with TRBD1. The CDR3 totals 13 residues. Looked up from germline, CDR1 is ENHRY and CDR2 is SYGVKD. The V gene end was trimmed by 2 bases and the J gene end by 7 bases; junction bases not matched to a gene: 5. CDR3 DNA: TGTGCCATCAGTGAGGACAGGGTTGGGGAGCAGTACTTC. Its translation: CAISEDRVGEQYF.

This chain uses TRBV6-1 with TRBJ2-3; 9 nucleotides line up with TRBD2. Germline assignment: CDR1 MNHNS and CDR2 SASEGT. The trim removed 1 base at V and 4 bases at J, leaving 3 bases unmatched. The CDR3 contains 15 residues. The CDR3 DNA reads TGTGCCAGCAGTGAAGTGGCGGGGGGGGCAGATACGCAGTATTTT. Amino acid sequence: CASSEVAGGADTQYF.

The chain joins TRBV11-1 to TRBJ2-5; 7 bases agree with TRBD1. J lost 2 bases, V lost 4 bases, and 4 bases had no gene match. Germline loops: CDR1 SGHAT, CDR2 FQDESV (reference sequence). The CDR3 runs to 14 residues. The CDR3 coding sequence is TGTGCCAGCAGCTACTGGACAGGACAAGAGACCCAGTACTTC. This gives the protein CASSYWTGQETQYF. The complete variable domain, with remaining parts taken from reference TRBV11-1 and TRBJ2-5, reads EAEVAQSPRYKITEKSQAVAFWCDPISGHATLYWYRQILGQGPELLVQFQDESVVDDSQLPKDRFSAERLKGVDSTLKIQPAELGDSAMYLCASSYWTGQETQYFGPGTRLLVL.

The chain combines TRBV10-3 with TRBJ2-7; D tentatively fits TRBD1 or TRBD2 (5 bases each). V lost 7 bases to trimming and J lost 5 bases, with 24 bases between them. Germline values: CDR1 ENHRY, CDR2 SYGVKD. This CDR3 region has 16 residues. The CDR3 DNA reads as TGTGCCATCACCAGAGGGTTAGGGGCTGGTCGGGACGAGCAGTACTTC. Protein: CAITRGLGAGRDEQYF.

DNA of the CDR3: TGTGCCAGCAGCTTGAAGGGTCCCTGCACAGATACGCAGTATTTT. This sequence encodes CASSLKGPCTDTQYF. This rearrangement joins TRBV5-7 to TRBJ2-3; D is ambiguous. TRBV5-7 is an open reading frame whose function is uncertain. This CDR3 region has 15 residues. The germline V and J ends were trimmed by 1 base and 1 base, with 10 bases remaining between them.

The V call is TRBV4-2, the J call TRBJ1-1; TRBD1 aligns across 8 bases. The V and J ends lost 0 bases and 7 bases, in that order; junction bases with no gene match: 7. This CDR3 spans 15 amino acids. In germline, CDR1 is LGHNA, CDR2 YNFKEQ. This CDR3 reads CASSQEGQGAVEAFF. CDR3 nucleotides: TGTGCCAGCAGCCAAGAGGGGCAGGGGGCGGTTGAAGCTTTCTTT.

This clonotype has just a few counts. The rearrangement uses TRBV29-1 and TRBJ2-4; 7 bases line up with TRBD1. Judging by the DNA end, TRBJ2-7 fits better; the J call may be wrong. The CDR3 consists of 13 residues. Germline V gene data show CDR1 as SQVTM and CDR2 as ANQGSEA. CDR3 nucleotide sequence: TGCAGCGTTGAGGACATAGCAGGGGGCGAGCAGTACTTC. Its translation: CSVEDIAGGEQYF.

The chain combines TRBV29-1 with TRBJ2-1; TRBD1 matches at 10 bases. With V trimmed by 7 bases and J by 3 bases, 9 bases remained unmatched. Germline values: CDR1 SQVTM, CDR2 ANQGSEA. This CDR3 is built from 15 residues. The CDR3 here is CSAHTGTGVYNEQFF. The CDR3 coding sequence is TGCAGCGCCCACACCGGGACAGGGGTCTACAATGAGCAGTTCTTC.

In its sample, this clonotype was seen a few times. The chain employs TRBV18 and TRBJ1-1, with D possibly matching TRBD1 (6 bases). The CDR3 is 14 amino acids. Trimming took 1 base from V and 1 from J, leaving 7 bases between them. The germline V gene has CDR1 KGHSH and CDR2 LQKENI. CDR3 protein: CASSPQTGNTEAFF. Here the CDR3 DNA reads TGTGCCAGCTCACCACAGACAGGGAACACTGAAGCTTTCTTT.

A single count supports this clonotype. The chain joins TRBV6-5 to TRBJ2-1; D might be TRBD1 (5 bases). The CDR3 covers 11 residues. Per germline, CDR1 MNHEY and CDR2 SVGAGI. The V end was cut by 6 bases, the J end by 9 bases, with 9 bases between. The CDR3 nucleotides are TGTGCCAGCAGCACGCAGGGTGAGCAGTTCTTC. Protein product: CASSTQGEQFF.

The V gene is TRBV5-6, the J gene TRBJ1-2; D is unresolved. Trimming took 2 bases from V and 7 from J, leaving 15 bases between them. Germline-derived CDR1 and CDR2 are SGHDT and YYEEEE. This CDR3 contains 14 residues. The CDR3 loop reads CASSFGSGSSGYTF. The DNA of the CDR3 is TGTGCCAGCAGCTTTGGGTCTGGGTCCAGTGGCTACACCTTC.

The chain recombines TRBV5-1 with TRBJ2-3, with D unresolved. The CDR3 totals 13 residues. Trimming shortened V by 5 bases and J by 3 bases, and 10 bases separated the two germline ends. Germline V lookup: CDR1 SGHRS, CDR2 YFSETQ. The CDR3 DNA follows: TGCGCCAGCAGGGCTGCCCGGACAGATACGCAGTATTTT. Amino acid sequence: CASRAARTDTQYF.